The clone carrying this T cell receptor (beta chain) was observed a single time. Its cognate antigen is unknown. At the DNA level, this CDR3 is encoded by other sequences in the same sample as well. The data are from a study of shared clonotypes between healthy human individuals. Study as a whole: Each donor's CD4 naive and CD4 memory cells filled three plates apiece, CD8 naive two, and CD8 memory one.

TCRdb's table, derived via immunoSEQ multiplex PCR, lists solely in-frame clones and lacks some. In the table there are about 2 million clones, about 94% of which are singletons. Study conclusions and caveats: When compared with the clonotypes that were shared by all four sorted-subset donors, the non-shared clonotypes turned out to have lower generation probabilities. For naive CD4 cells, roughly 5% of clonotypes were shared across a few donors.

Per the germline V gene, CDR1 is SEHNR and CDR2 is FQNEAQ (reference sequence). The CDR3 covers 15 residues. The V segment lost 5 bases and the J segment 2 bases; nucleotides outside the gene matches: 6. Selected positively for CCR7 and CD45RO-negative, naive CD8 cells excluded terminally differentiated effector memory CD45RA+ cells. Adults of Caucasian background living in Nashville, Tennessee made up all donors. Sequencing input: naive CD8+ T cells sorted from blood. The chain has TRBV7-9 and TRBJ2-1; 7 nucleotides line up with TRBD2. The TCR sequence derives from a man in his late teens or twenties in good health. The CDR3 DNA reads as TGTGCCAGCAGCCCTCTAGCGGAAGCCTACAATGAGCAGTTCTTC. Its protein is CASSPLAEAYNEQFF.